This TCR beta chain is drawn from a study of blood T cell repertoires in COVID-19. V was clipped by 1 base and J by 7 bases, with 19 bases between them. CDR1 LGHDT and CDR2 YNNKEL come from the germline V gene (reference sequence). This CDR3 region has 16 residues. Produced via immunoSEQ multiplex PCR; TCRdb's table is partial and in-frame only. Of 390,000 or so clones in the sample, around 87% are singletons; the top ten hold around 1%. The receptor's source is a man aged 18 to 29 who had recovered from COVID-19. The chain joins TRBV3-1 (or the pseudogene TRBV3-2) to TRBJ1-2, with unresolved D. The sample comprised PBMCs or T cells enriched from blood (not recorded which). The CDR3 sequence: CASSQGGGIYPGGYTF. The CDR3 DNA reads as TGTGCCAGCAGCCAAGGGGGAGGCATTTATCCCGGTGGCTACACCTTC.